This T cell receptor beta chain originates from a study of patients and donors after allogeneic stem cell transplantation. V was clipped by 0 bases and J by 7 bases; unmatched bases: 6. This CDR3 has 17 residues. Germline CDR1 and CDR2: MGHRA and YSYEKL. TCRdb ran MiXCR on the RT-PCR reads and lists one entry per CDR3 protein. The top ten clones hold around 7.9% of a sample with approximately 430,000 distinct CDR3 sequences, around 16% of them seen once. The specimen sequenced was blood, either unsorted or a sorted T cell fraction (not recorded which). The chain combines TRBV4-1 with TRBJ2-2, with 12 bases identical to TRBD2. The sequence derives from a human donor who was either an allogeneic HSCT recipient or a stem cell or donor lymphocyte infusion donor (not recorded which). It is not recorded whose cells these are; they may come from a transplant donor. As DNA, the CDR3 is TGCGCCAGCAGCCAAGAGGCTAGCGGGAGGGCTAACGGGGAGCTGTTTTTT. Its translation is CASSQEASGRANGELFF.